Listed below are T cell receptor beta chains from one sample, sequenced in a study of T cells in Graves' hyperthyroidism and ophthalmopathy. MiXCR, run by TCRdb on the multiplex PCR reads, gives a single entry per CDR3 protein. The sample yields some 250,000 distinct CDR3 sequences, roughly 15% seen once. The sequencing sample was made of blood. These receptors were obtained from a woman between 50 and 59 years old with Graves' hyperthyroidism that later progressed to Graves' ophthalmopathy. CDR3s include the opening cysteine and the closing phenylalanine or tryptophan. A D gene is named only where the DNA matches it firmly. Only part of the rows carry a size: once, few, many, or a class if the clone is expanded.

v_gene	abundance	d_gene	j_gene	CDR3nt	CDR3aa
TRBV20-1	many	.	TRBJ1-4	TGCAGTGCTAGACAGGGGAGTAAGGGAGACGAAAAACTGTTTTTT	CSARQGSKGDEKLFF
TRBV5-1	.	TRBD2	TRBJ2-3	TGCGCCAGCAGCTTCAACGGGAGGAGCACAGATACGCAGTATTTT	CASSFNGRSTDTQYF
TRBV2	many	TRBD2	TRBJ2-2	TGTGCCAGCAGGCTAGCGGAGAACACCGGGGAGCTGTTTTTT	CASRLAENTGELFF
TRBV7-8	many	.	TRBJ1-1	TGTGCCAGCAGCTTAGCCGGGCGGACCACTGAAGCTTTCTTT	CASSLAGRTTEAFF
TRBV10-3	few	TRBD2	TRBJ2-7	TGTGCCATCAGTGAATCCCTGGGACTAGCGGGAGACGGCGAGCAGTACTTC	CAISESLGLAGDGEQYF
TRBV14	few	TRBD1	TRBJ2-7	TGTGCCAGCAGCCACGGACAGGGGGCCTCCGAGCAGTACTTC	CASSHGQGASEQYF
TRBV3-1	many	.	TRBJ1-5	TGTGCCAGCAGGGGGGGTCGCAATCAGCCCCAGCATTTT	CASRGGRNQPQHF
TRBV18	many	TRBD2	TRBJ2-3	TGTGCCAGCTCACTTGAACTTAGCGGGAGGGCCACAGATACGCAGTATTTT	CASSLELSGRATDTQYF
TRBV12-3/TRBV12-4	few	.	TRBJ1-2	TGTGCCAGCACCGACAGATATGGCTACACCTTC	CASTDRYGYTF
TRBV18	many	.	TRBJ2-1	TGTGCCAGCTCACCACCGGGGCTCTCCTACAATGAGCAGTTCTTC	CASSPPGLSYNEQFF
TRBV20-1	many	TRBD1	TRBJ1-5	TGCAGTGCTGTCAGGGGGTATCAGCCCCAGCATTTT	CSAVRGYQPQHF
TRBV30	.	.	TRBJ1-2	TGTGCCCTCCTGGCGGGGGATGGCTACACCTTC	CALLAGDGYTF
TRBV19	many	TRBD2	TRBJ2-7	TGTGCCAGTGCACAAACTTTCGCTAGCGGGAAGGACGAGCAGTACTTC	CASAQTFASGKDEQYF
TRBV2	many	.	TRBJ1-1	TGTGCCAGCAAGCCGCACCGCAGGGGAGGCACTGAAGCTTTCTTT	CASKPHRRGGTEAFF
TRBV28	.	.	TRBJ1-4	TGTGCCAGCAGGTCCGGGGCCGGAGGTGAAAAACTGTTTTTT	CASRSGAGGEKLFF
TRBV6-1	many	.	TRBJ1-1	TGTGCCAGCAGTGATTTGGGCAGTCCACGCACTGAAGCTTTCTTT	CASSDLGSPRTEAFF
TRBV28	many	.	TRBJ1-1	TGTGCCAGCATCCGTTCGACTGAAGCTTTCTTT	CASIRSTEAFF
TRBV24-1	many	.	TRBJ2-3	TGTGCCACCAGTGATATCGGGACTCTGGCTAATGCGGATACGCAGTATTTT	CATSDIGTLANADTQYF
TRBV5-1	many	TRBD2	TRBJ2-5	TGCGCCAGCAAAGCGGGAGGTTTTGTAGGGGAGACCCAGTACTTC	CASKAGGFVGETQYF
TRBV25-1	many	TRBD2	TRBJ2-3	TGTGCCAGCAGCCCAAAAAAGGGACTAGCGGTAGATACGCAGTATTTT	CASSPKKGLAVDTQYF
TRBV7-9	.	.	TRBJ2-1	TGTGCCAGCAGCTTAGCGACAGGTAGTGAGCAGTTCTTC	CASSLATGSEQFF
TRBV3-1	.	TRBD2	TRBJ2-1	TGTGCCAGCAGCCAGATACTAGCGGGATTTAGGGAGCAGTTCTTC	CASSQILAGFREQFF
TRBV12-3/TRBV12-4	many	TRBD2	TRBJ2-7	TGTGCCAGCAGCCCCGGGACTAGAGGACCCTACGAGCAGTACTTC	CASSPGTRGPYEQYF
TRBV19	.	.	TRBJ2-3	TGTGCCAGTAGTCCTTTGATCGGGGGATCTACAGATACGCAGTATTTT	CASSPLIGGSTDTQYF
TRBV6-1	few	.	TRBJ2-5	TGTGCCAGCAGTGATAGAGGGACTCCCAGGGGGGCCCAGTACTTC	CASSDRGTPRGAQYF
TRBV18	many	.	TRBJ1-3	TGTGCCAGCTCACCCTGGGACTCTGGAAACACCATATATTTT	CASSPWDSGNTIYF
TRBV7-9	few	.	TRBJ1-2	TGTGCCAGCAGCTTCGGGACGGGAGCTAACTATGGCTACACCTTC	CASSFGTGANYGYTF
TRBV5-1	many	TRBD1	TRBJ1-1	TGCGCCAGCAGCTTCCAGGGGGCTGCTGAAGCTTTCTTT	CASSFQGAAEAFF
TRBV27	many	.	TRBJ1-1	TGTGCCAGCAGTTTATCTTTCGGGACACTGAACACTGAAGCTTTCTTT	CASSLSFGTLNTEAFF
TRBV7-2	.	.	TRBJ1-1	TGTGCCAGCAGCTTAGGCACACAGTCCTACACTGAAGCTTTCTTT	CASSLGTQSYTEAFF
TRBV18	many	TRBD2	TRBJ2-1	TGTGCCAGCTCACGGAGCGGGGATACCTACAATGAGCAGTTCTTC	CASSRSGDTYNEQFF
TRBV4-1	.	.	TRBJ2-1	TGCGCCAGCAGCCACCGGGACTACAATGAGCAGTTCTTC	CASSHRDYNEQFF
TRBV14	many	TRBD2	TRBJ2-3	TGTGCCAGCAGCCGCCTGGGGACTAGCGGTACAGATACGCAGTATTTT	CASSRLGTSGTDTQYF
TRBV30	many	.	TRBJ2-1	TGTGCCTGGAGTGTACAAGCCTACAATGAGCAGTTCTTC	CAWSVQAYNEQFF
TRBV5-1	.	TRBD1	TRBJ2-3	TGCGCCAGCAGCCCGGGACAGGGAAATACGCAGTATTTT	CASSPGQGNTQYF
TRBV2	many	.	TRBJ1-1	TGTGCCAGCAGCGCCACCCTGAACACTGAAGCTTTCTTT	CASSATLNTEAFF
TRBV29-1	.	.	TRBJ2-1	TGCAGCATTCTTCGCGAGGGGCCCGGGGGATCCTACAATGAGCAGTTCTTC	CSILREGPGGSYNEQFF
TRBV3-1	many	.	TRBJ2-5	TGTGCCAGCAGCCCAAGCCACTTGGGGGAGACCCAGTACTTC	CASSPSHLGETQYF